The 9 T cell receptor beta chains below were found in one sample sequenced in a study of CD8 T cells in ankylosing spondylitis. Using its own MiXCR run on the 5' RACE reads, TCRdb lists one record per CDR3 protein. The data show 150,000 to 200,000 distinct CDR3 sequences, under 35% seen once. Sequenced sample: synovial fluid, either unsorted or a sorted T cell fraction (not recorded which). These receptors came from a male donor with ankylosing spondylitis.

This clonotype appeared a few times. The chain combines TRBV12-3 or TRBV12-4 with TRBJ1-3; 8 nucleotides agree with TRBD1. This CDR3 is built from 17 residues. Unmatched junction bases numbered 14, after V lost 10 bases and J lost 0 bases. The CDR3 DNA reads as TGTGCCATCACGGAGCAGGGGGCTCCCTACTCTGGAAACACCATATATTTT. Its protein product is CAITEQGAPYSGNTIYF.

This clonotype occurred many times. The V gene is TRBV27, the J gene TRBJ1-1; 9 nucleotides match TRBD1. Unmatched junction bases numbered 5, after V lost 5 bases and J lost 4 bases. Germline CDR1 MNHEY, CDR2 SMNVEV (reference sequence). The CDR3 covers 14 residues. The CDR3 loop reads CASSPRQGVTEAFF. In DNA, the CDR3 is TGTGCCAGCAGTCCACGACAGGGGGTCACTGAAGCTTTCTTT.

The V gene is TRBV5-1, the J gene TRBJ1-3; 8 bases agree with TRBD1. J gave up 5 bases and V 4 bases, and 8 bases lay outside the gene matches. CDR1 and CDR2 (germline): SGHRS, YFSETQ. CDR3 length: 15 residues. CDR3 protein: CASSMNGQGRNTIYF. CDR3 in DNA: TGCGCCAGCAGCATGAACGGACAGGGTAGAAACACCATATATTTT. The whole variable domain, remainder taken from reference TRBV5-1 and TRBJ1-3, is KAGVTQTPRYLIKTRGQQVTLSCSPISGHRSVSWYQQTPGQGLQFLFEYFSETQRNKGNFPGRFSGRQFSNSRSEMNVSTLELGDSALYLCASSMNGQGRNTIYFGEGSWLTVV.

The V and J genes are TRBV29-1 and TRBJ2-1; 7 nucleotides agree with TRBD1. The CDR3 loop spans 13 amino acids. Germline V CDR1 and CDR2: SQVTM, ANQGSEA. V lost 4 bases and J lost 5; bases outside the gene matches: 5. The CDR3 loop is CSVGLQGNNEQFF. Here the CDR3 DNA reads TGCAGCGTTGGGCTACAGGGGAACAATGAGCAGTTCTTC.

This clonotype has ten or more counts. This chain uses TRBV2 with TRBJ1-2; D is perhaps TRBD1 (6 bases). In germline, CDR1 is SNHLY, CDR2 FYNNEI. The V end was cut by 2 bases, the J end by 4 bases, with 11 bases between. The CDR3 contains 14 residues. This chain's CDR3 is CASSEWGLGYGYTF. The CDR3 coding sequence is TGTGCCAGCAGTGAATGGGGGCTCGGCTATGGCTACACCTTC.

CDR3 sequence reads: CASSLGTGALRDTEAFF. CDR3 sequence (DNA): TGTGCCAGCAGCTTGGGGACAGGGGCACTTCGGGACACTGAAGCTTTCTTT. J is TRBJ1-1 and V is TRBV12-1; no check of the table's D call, TRBD1, against the DNA was made. TRBV12-1 is given as a pseudogene. This CDR3 comprises 17 residues.

About this clonotype: Just one base apart from a much larger clone, this may be a read error. The chain combines TRBV19 with TRBJ2-1; the match to TRBD2 covers 10 bases. Germline V gene sequence: CDR1 LNHDA, CDR2 SQIVND (reference sequence). The CDR3 sequence is 14 residues long. The CDR3 loop is CAGSTTSGMNEQFF. The CDR3 DNA reads as TGTGCCGGTAGTACTACTAGCGGGATGAATGAGCAGTTCTTC.

This clonotype was detected many times. V and J are TRBV7-9 and TRBJ1-5; 7 bases map to TRBD1. The V gene's germline CDR1 is SEHNR and CDR2 FQNEAQ (reference sequence). V lost 4 bases and J lost 5; bases outside the gene matches: 8. This CDR3 contains 15 residues. CDR3 loop: CASSSDRVAHQPQHF. The CDR3 coding sequence is TGTGCCAGCAGCTCCGACAGGGTCGCCCATCAGCCCCAGCATTTT.

This clonotype was detected only a few times. This chain links TRBV6-2 or TRBV6-3 with TRBJ1-2; possible D gene TRBD1, 6 bases. The CDR3 has 14 amino acids. Trimming left V 7 bases short and J 3 bases short, with 15 bases between. Germline-derived CDR1 and CDR2 are MNHEY and SVGEGT. In nucleotides, the CDR3 is TGTGCCAGCACCGAAGGGGGACACGACTATGGCTACACCTTC. It codes for CASTEGGHDYGYTF.